Listed below are T cell receptor beta chains from one sample, sequenced in a study of cytomegalovirus exposure and HLA in healthy donors. The data were produced by immunoSEQ multiplex PCR, yet TCRdb's version contains in-frame clones alone and is incomplete. The repertoire holds 90,000 to 100,000 clones, with roughly 78% as singletons. Material: PBMCs. The receptors were gathered from a woman between 55 and 75 years old in good health and CMV-seronegative. The CDR3 runs from the conserved cysteine through the conserved F or W. D genes are given only for firm matches. Size tells how often a clone was seen (once, few, many) or the class of an expanded clone, and some rows leave it out.

D	V	J	size	DNA	CDR3
NA	TRBV5-1	TRBJ2-1	NA	TGCGCCAGCAGCTTGAGAGTAGATTCCCTTGAGCAGTTCTTC	CASSLRVDSLEQFF
NA	TRBV2	TRBJ1-4	NA	TGTGCCAGCAGTGAAAGAGCCGTCGGTACTAATGAAAAACTGTTTTTT	CASSERAVGTNEKLFF
NA	TRBV28	TRBJ2-2	NA	TGTGCCAGCAGTTTAGTCGGGTGGGGCGGGAACACCGGGGAGCTGTTTTTT	CASSLVGWGGNTGELFF
TRBD1	TRBV5-4	TRBJ1-5	NA	TGTGCCAGCAGCATAGACAGGGGAGATCAGCCCCAGCATTTT	CASSIDRGDQPQHF
TRBD2	TRBV2	TRBJ2-1	NA	TGTGCCAGCAGTGTCCTCCCAGCGGGAGGGTCCCGGGAGCAGTTCTTC	CASSVLPAGGSREQFF
NA	TRBV5-4	TRBJ2-1	NA	TGTGCCAGCAGCTTCGGACGGGATTACAATGAGCAGTTCTTC	CASSFGRDYNEQFF
TRBD1	TRBV28	TRBJ1-2	NA	TGTGCCAGCAGACCAGGGGGCGCGCGGTATGGCTACACCTTC	CASRPGGARYGYTF
TRBD1	TRBV19	TRBJ1-2	NA	TGTGCCAGTAGGCAGTCCCCCTCGACAGGGGGGTGGTACTATGGCTACACCTTC	CASRQSPSTGGWYYGYTF
TRBD2	TRBV7-6	TRBJ2-5	NA	TGTGCCAGCAGCTTAGATCAGGGACTAGCGACGGAGACCCAGTACTTC	CASSLDQGLATETQYF
TRBD1	TRBV28	TRBJ2-7	NA	TGTGCCAGCAGGTCGACAGGGGTTGGGGGAGGCTACGAGCAGTACTTC	CASRSTGVGGGYEQYF
TRBD1	TRBV19	TRBJ2-7	NA	TGTGCCAGTAGCCTAACCGGGACAGGGTCCGCCGAGCAGTACTTC	CASSLTGTGSAEQYF
TRBD1	TRBV6-5	TRBJ2-7	NA	TGTGCCAGCAGTAGACAGGGGACTGCCGGCGAGCAGTACTTC	CASSRQGTAGEQYF
TRBD2	TRBV7-2	TRBJ2-5	NA	TGTGCCAGCAGCTCAACTAGCGGGAGGGAAGAGACCCAGTACTTC	CASSSTSGREETQYF
NA	TRBV6-5	TRBJ1-1	NA	TGTGCCAGCAGTGGATTCGTCGGGGGACCATTGTTT	CASSGFVGGPLF
NA	TRBV2	TRBJ2-7	NA	TGTGCCAGCAGTGCCTCCTCGGGACTCCTAAGGGAGCAGTACTTC	CASSASSGLLREQYF
TRBD2	TRBV9	TRBJ2-5	few	TGTGCCAGCAGCGTGGCGGGGGGCCCACAAGAGACCCAGTACTTC	CASSVAGGPQETQYF
NA	TRBV11-3	TRBJ1-1	NA	TGTGCCAGCAGCCGGGGGGGTTTTGCTGAAGCTTTCTTT	CASSRGGFAEAFF
NA	TRBV10-1	TRBJ2-5	NA	TGCGCCAGCAGGCGGATACTCAAAGAGACCCAGTACTTC	CASRRILKETQYF
TRBD2	TRBV29-1	TRBJ2-3	NA	TGCAGCGTTCCACGGTTGGGGGGGGATACGCAGTATTTT	CSVPRLGGDTQYF
NA	TRBV15	TRBJ1-2	NA	TGTGCCACCAGCAGAGATGGACAGAACTATGGCTACACCTTC	CATSRDGQNYGYTF
TRBD1	TRBV5-6	TRBJ1-2	NA	TGTGCCAGCAGCTCTACCGGGACAGGGCCCAGGGGCTACACCTTC	CASSSTGTGPRGYTF
NA	TRBV18	TRBJ2-1	NA	TGTGCCAGCTCACCTTGGCAGGGCAATGAGCAGTTCTTC	CASSPWQGNEQFF
TRBD1	TRBV7-9	TRBJ1-1	NA	TGTGCCAGCAGAGGCCTGACAGGGCAGAACACTGAAGCTTTCTTT	CASRGLTGQNTEAFF
NA	TRBV19	TRBJ2-6	NA	TGTGCCAGTAGTGTCAGGGTGTACGGGGCCAACGTCCTGACTTTC	CASSVRVYGANVLTF
NA	TRBV7-2	TRBJ1-1	NA	TGTGCCAGCAGCTTGGGAGTTGGAAGGGGAGGCACTGAAGCTTTCTTT	CASSLGVGRGGTEAFF
NA	TRBV5-4	TRBJ2-2	NA	TGTGCCAGCAGCCCCACAGGTTACACCGGGGAGCTGTTTTTT	CASSPTGYTGELFF
NA	TRBV30	TRBJ2-7	NA	TGTGCCTGGCAACCCGCCGCGCCTATCGAGCAGTACTTC	CAWQPAAPIEQYF
TRBD1	TRBV6-4	TRBJ1-1	NA	TGTGCCAGCAGCGTCACAGGGGGTAGCACTGAAGCTTTCTTT	CASSVTGGSTEAFF
TRBD1	TRBV7-8	TRBJ1-5	NA	TGTGCCAGCAGCTTACGGGGCAGGGGGGATTATCAGCCCCAGCATTTT	CASSLRGRGDYQPQHF
TRBD1	TRBV5-6	TRBJ2-7	few	TGTGCCAGCAGCCTGGGGACAGGGGTGAGCTACGAGCAGTACTTC	CASSLGTGVSYEQYF
NA	TRBV6-1	TRBJ2-4	NA	TGTGCCAGCAGAGAACCGGGACTAAGGGGGAACATTCAGTACTTC	CASREPGLRGNIQYF
NA	TRBV5-1	TRBJ1-2	NA	TGCGCCAGCAAAATGAGAGAACGGGTGGATGGCTACACCTTC	CASKMRERVDGYTF
NA	TRBV18	TRBJ1-1	NA	TGTGCCAGCTCACCCGGCCAGGGGCTGAACACTGAAGCTTTCTTT	CASSPGQGLNTEAFF
NA	TRBV7-8	TRBJ1-1	NA	TGTGCCAGCAGCTTAGGGGGCCCCACTGAAGCTTTCTTT	CASSLGGPTEAFF
TRBD1	TRBV29-1	TRBJ1-1	NA	TGCAGCGTTCAGGGGGCATATGAAGCTTTCTTT	CSVQGAYEAFF
NA	TRBV18	TRBJ1-1	NA	TGTGCCAGCTCACCACCGGGTAGGGGCACTGAAGCTTTCTTT	CASSPPGRGTEAFF
TRBD1	TRBV5-6	TRBJ2-7	few	TGTGCCAGCAGCTCCAGGGGGACCTGGAAGCAGTACTTC	CASSSRGTWKQYF
NA	TRBV5-4	TRBJ1-6	NA	TGTGCCAGCAGCTTAGAACAGGGACGAAATTCACCCCTCCACTTT	CASSLEQGRNSPLHF
NA	TRBV14	TRBJ2-7	NA	TGTGCCAGCAGCCAAGGAGGCTACGAGCAGTACTTC	CASSQGGYEQYF
TRBD1	TRBV4-2	TRBJ2-7	NA	TGTGCCAGCAGCCAAGAAAAGCCGGGACAGGGCTCCTACGAGCAGTACTTC	CASSQEKPGQGSYEQYF
TRBD2	TRBV5-1	TRBJ2-1	few	TGCGCCAGCAAGTCCGGACTAGCGGAGTACAATGAGCAGTTCTTC	CASKSGLAEYNEQFF
NA	TRBV14	TRBJ1-1	NA	TGTGCCAGCAGCCCACAGGGACGGGGCACTGAAGCTTTCTTT	CASSPQGRGTEAFF
NA	TRBV6-5	TRBJ2-1	NA	TGTGCCAGCAGTTACGGTTCCATAGCGGCCTACAATGAGCAGTTCTTC	CASSYGSIAAYNEQFF
TRBD1	TRBV30	TRBJ2-7	NA	TGTGCCTGGACAGGGGGAACCTACGAGCAGTACTTC	CAWTGGTYEQYF
NA	TRBV6-5	TRBJ2-1	NA	TGTGCCAGCAGACCTACAGGGCCATCCTACAATGAGCAGTTCTTC	CASRPTGPSYNEQFF
TRBD2	TRBV15	TRBJ2-5	NA	TGTGCCACCAGCGGATCCGGGGGGGTCGGGGAGACCCAGTACTTC	CATSGSGGVGETQYF
NA	TRBV30	TRBJ2-7	NA	TGTGCCTGGGGAAGACAGCCCTCCTACGAGCAGTACTTC	CAWGRQPSYEQYF
NA	TRBV7-2	TRBJ2-3	NA	TGTGCCAGCAGCTTAGGACAGACAGATACGCAGTATTTT	CASSLGQTDTQYF
TRBD2	TRBV10-1	TRBJ2-7	few	TGCGCCAGCAGTGAGTCGCGGGAGGGCCGAGAGCAGTACTTC	CASSESREGREQYF
TRBD1	TRBV28	TRBJ2-7	NA	TGTGCCAGCAGACTAGACAGGGTCCCCTACGAGCAGTACTTC	CASRLDRVPYEQYF
NA	TRBV2	TRBJ1-5	NA	TGTGCCAGCAGTGAAGCGACAGATCAGCCCCAGCATTTT	CASSEATDQPQHF